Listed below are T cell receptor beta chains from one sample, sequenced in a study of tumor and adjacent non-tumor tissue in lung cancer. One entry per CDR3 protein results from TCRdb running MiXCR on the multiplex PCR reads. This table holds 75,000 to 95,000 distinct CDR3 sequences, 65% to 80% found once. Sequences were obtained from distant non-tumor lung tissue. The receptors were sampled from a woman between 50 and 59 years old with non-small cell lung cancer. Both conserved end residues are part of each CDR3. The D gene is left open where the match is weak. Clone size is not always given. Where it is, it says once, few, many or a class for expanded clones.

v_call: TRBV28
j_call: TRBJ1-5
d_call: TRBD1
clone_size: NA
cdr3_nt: TGTACCGGCAGTTTCAGGGGGGGATATAGCAATCAGCCCCAGCATTTT
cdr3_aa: CTGSFRGGYSNQPQHF

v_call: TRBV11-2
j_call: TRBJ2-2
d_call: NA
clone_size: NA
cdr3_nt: TGTCCCAGCAGCTTAGCGCGAGGGGACACCGGGGAGCTGTTTTTC
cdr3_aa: CPSSLARGDTGELFF

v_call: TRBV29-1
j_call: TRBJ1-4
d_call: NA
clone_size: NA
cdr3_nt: TGCAGCGTTGAACACTATGGGGAAAAACTGTTTTTT
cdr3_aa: CSVEHYGEKLFF

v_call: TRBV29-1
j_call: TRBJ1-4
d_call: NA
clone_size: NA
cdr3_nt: TGTAGCGTGACCAAGGTGACTAATGAAAAACTGTTTTTT
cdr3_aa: CSVTKVTNEKLFF

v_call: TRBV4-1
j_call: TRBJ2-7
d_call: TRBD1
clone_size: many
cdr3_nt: TGCGCCAGCAGCCCCGGGACAGGGGGCTCCTACGAGCAGTACTTC
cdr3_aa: CASSPGTGGSYEQYF

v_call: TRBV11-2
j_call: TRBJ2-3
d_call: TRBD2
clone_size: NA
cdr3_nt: TGTGCCAGCAGCTCTCCGACTAGCGGGAGGGTGGGTGCGCAGTATTTT
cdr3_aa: CASSSPTSGRVGAQYF

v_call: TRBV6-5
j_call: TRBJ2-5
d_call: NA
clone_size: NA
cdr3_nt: TGTGCCAGCAGGTCCCTCTACACTAGTGGGAGTAGGGAGATCCAGTACTTC
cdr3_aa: CASRSLYTSGSREIQYF

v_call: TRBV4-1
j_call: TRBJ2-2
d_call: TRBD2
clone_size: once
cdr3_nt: TGCGCCAGCATCCAAGGACTAGCGGGAGGGTCAAAGGGCGGTTCCGGGGAGCTGTTTTTT
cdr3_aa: CASIQGLAGGSKGGSGELFF

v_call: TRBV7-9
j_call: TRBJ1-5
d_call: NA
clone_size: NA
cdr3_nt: TGTGCCAGCAGCCCGGAAGGGATAGGGGGAAGTCAGCCCCAGCATTTT
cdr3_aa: CASSPEGIGGSQPQHF

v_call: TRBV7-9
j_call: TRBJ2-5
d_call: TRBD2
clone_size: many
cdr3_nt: TGTGCCAGCAGTCCTTTAGCGGGAGGGCCAGAGACCCAGTACTTC
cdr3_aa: CASSPLAGGPETQYF

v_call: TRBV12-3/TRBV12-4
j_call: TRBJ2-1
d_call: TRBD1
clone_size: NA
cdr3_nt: TGTGCCAGCGGTTTATGGGACAGGGGCGGCGATGAGCAGTTTTTC
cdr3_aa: CASGLWDRGGDEQFF

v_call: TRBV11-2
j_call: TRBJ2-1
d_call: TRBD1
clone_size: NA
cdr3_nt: TGTGCCAGTAGCTTGGAACCGGGACAGGGATTCGCTGAGCAGTTATTC
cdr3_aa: CASSLEPGQGFAEQLF

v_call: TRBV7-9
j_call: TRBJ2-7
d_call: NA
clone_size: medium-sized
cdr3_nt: TGTGCCAGCAGCTTTCTTGGCGAGCAGTACTTC
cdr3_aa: CASSFLGEQYF

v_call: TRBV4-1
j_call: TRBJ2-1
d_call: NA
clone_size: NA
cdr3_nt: TGCGCCAGCAGCCTAGATTCCGGGTTGAGTCGCGGTTTCCACAATGAGCAGTTCTTC
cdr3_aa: CASSLDSGLSRGFHNEQFF

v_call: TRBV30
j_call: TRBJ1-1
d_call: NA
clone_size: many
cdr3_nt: TGTGCCTGGGGACGGGCTAACACTGAAGCTTTCTTT
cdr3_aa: CAWGRANTEAFF

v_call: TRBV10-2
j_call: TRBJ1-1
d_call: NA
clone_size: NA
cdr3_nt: TGCGCCAGCAGTGTCCAGTGCGAGGGGAAAAATGAAGCTTCCTTT
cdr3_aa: CASSVQCEGKNEASF

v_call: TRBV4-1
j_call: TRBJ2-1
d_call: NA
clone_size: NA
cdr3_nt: TGCACCAGCAGCTTCCTCGGCGGCCCCAGTCGCAATGAGCAGTTCTTC
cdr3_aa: CTSSFLGGPSRNEQFF

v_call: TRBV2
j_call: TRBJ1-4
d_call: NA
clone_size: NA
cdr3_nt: TGTGCCAGTAGGCAGGGGCAGACGGGGGAAAAACTGTTTTTT
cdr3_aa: CASRQGQTGEKLFF

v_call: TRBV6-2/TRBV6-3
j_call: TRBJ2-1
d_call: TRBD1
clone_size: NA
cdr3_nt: TGTGCCAGCACTATAGTGACAGGGGGGGAGCAGTTCTTC
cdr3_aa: CASTIVTGGEQFF

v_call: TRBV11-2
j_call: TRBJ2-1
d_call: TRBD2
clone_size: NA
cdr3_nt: TGTGCCAGTAGCTTAGTAGCTAGCGGGGGGGCTGAGCAGTTCTTC
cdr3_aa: CASSLVASGGAEQFF

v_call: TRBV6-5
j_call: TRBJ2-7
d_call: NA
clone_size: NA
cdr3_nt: TGCGCCAGCAGTCACTTGAACCCCCGTCGGGGAAGCTCCTACGAGCAGTACTTC
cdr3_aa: CASSHLNPRRGSSYEQYF

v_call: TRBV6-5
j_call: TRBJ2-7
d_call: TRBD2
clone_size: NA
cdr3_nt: TGTGCCAGTAGTTACCCGAGGCTAGCGGGAGTCCATGAGCAGTACTTC
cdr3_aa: CASSYPRLAGVHEQYF

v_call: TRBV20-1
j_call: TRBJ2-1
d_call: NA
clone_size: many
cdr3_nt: TGCAGTGCTAGGGCTAGAGTGGGGGAGGTGGATGAGCAGTTCTTC
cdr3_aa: CSARARVGEVDEQFF

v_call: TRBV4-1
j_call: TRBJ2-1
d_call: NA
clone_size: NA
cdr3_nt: TGCGCCAGCAGCCAGGATTGTGACAATGAGCAGTTCTTC
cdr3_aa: CASSQDCDNEQFF

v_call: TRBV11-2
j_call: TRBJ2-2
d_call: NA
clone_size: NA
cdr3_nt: TGTGATAGCAGCTTAGTGGGGACCGAGGAGCTGTTTTTT
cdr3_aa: CDSSLVGTEELFF

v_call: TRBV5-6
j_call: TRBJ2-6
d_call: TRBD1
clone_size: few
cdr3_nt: TGTGCCAGCAGCTTGTGGACAGGCCACTCTGGGGCCAACGTCCTGACTTTC
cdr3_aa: CASSLWTGHSGANVLTF

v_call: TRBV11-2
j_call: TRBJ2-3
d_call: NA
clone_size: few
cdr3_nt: TGTGCTAGCAGCTTAGGACCCTCAGGGGATCATACGCAGTATTTT
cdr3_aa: CASSLGPSGDHTQYF

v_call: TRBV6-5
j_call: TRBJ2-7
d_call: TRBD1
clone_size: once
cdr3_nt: TGTGCCAGCAGTTACCGGGACAGGGGCTACGAGCAATACTTC
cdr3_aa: CASSYRDRGYEQYF

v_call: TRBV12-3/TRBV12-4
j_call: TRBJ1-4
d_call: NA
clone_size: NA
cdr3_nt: TGTGTCAGCAGCCTCAGGGCTTCAACTAATGAAAAACTGTTTTTT
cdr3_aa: CVSSLRASTNEKLFF

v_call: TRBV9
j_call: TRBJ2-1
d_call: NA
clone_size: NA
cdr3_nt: TGTGCCAGCAGCCAACCGGCGGGATACTCCTACAATGCGCAGTTCTTC
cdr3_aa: CASSQPAGYSYNAQFF

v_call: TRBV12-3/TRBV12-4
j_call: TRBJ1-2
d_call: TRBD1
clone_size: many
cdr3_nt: TGTGCCAGCGGACAGGGTTTGGACTATGGCTACACCTTC
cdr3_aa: CASGQGLDYGYTF

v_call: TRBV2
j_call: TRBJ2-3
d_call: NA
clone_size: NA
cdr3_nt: TGTGCCAGCAGTGAATTGGTGGGAACCACAGATACGCAGTATTTT
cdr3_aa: CASSELVGTTDTQYF

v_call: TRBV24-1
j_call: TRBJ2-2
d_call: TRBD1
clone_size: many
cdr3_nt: TGTGCCACCAGTGATCCCCGCCGGGACAGGGGTGACACCGGGGAGCTGTTTTTT
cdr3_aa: CATSDPRRDRGDTGELFF

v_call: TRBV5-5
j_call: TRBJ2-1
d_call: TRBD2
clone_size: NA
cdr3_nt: TGTGTCAGCAACTCCGGACTAGCGGGAGTTCCTTCGCAGTTCTTC
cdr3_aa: CVSNSGLAGVPSQFF

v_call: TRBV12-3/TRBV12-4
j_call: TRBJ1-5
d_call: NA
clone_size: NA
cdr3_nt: TGTACCAGCAGTCCCTTCTCGGAGGGGTATCAGCCCCAACATTTT
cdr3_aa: CTSSPFSEGYQPQHF

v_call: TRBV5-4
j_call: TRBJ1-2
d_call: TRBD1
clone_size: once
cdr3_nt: TGTGCCAGCATCCTAGGGACAGAGCAATATGGCTACACCTTC
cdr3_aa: CASILGTEQYGYTF

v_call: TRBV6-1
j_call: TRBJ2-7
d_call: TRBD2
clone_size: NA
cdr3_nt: TGTGCCAGCAGTGAAACGGTTCGGACTAGCGAAACCTACGAGCAGTACTTC
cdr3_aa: CASSETVRTSETYEQYF

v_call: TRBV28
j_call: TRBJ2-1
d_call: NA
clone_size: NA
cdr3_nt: TGTGCCAGCAGTACCCCCAGCGGATTATACATTGAGCAGTTCTTC
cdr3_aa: CASSTPSGLYIEQFF

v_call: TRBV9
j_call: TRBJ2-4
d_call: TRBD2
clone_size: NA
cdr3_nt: TGTGCCAGCAGCGTCGGACTAGACTACATTCAGTACTTC
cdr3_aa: CASSVGLDYIQYF

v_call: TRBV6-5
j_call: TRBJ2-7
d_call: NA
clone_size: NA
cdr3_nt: TGTGCCAGGAGTAAACCCAGGAGGCAAAAGTACGAGCAGTACTTC
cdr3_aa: CARSKPRRQKYEQYF

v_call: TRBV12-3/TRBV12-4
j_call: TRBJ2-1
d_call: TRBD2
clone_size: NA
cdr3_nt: TGTGCCAGTAGTTTTGTCGGAACTAGCGGCGTGTACATTGAGCAGTTCTTC
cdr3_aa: CASSFVGTSGVYIEQFF